This TCR beta chain was captured by sequencing in a study of breast tumors, draining lymph nodes, adjacent tissues. Germline assignment: CDR1 LNHDA and CDR2 SQIVND (reference sequence). Trimming took off 7 bases at V and 3 bases at J, with 11 bases between the two ends. The CDR3 is 13 residues long. The lymph nodes were axillary draining lymph nodes from breast cancer patients. Study findings and constraints: Tumors had less TCR diversity than lymph nodes, more than nontumor tissue. Most tumor T cells seemingly derive from lymph node, then expand in tumor. Luminal-like breast cancer showed significantly higher tumor–nontumor repertoire similarity than basal-like. Data only fit, rather than demonstrated, lymph node origin of most tumor T cells.

MiXCR, run by TCRdb on the multiplex PCR reads, gives a single entry per CDR3 protein. The data show about 300,000 distinct CDR3 sequences, with 30% seen just once and roughly 1.2% held by the top ten. This clonotype occurred many times. The antigen remains unidentified. J is TRBJ2-3 and V is TRBV19; no reliable D call. What was sequenced was axillary lymph node tissue. The receptor comes from a female donor with breast cancer. Some clones in this sample may be carry-over from other donors' samples. DNA for the CDR3: TGTGCCAGTAATACTGGACGAACAGATACGCAGTATTTT. As protein: CASNTGRTDTQYF.